This TCR beta chain was recovered during a study of OX40 agonist ivuxolimab in advanced cancers. Regarding the complete study: The costimulatory receptor OX40 (CD134) was targeted by ivuxolimab, a fully human IgG2 agonistic monoclonal antibody. Three dose-escalation patients achieved partial responses, one with hepatocellular carcinoma and two with cutaneous melanoma. Intravenous ivuxolimab was administered to patients every 2 weeks at six dose levels: 0.01, 0.1, 0.3, 1.5, 3 and 10 mg/kg. Of the approximately 50 dose-escalation patients, hepatocellular carcinoma was present in approximately 20, melanoma in roughly 15, renal cell carcinoma in 9 and head and neck cancer in 9. Patients were allowed to have had prior anti-PD-1, anti-PD-L1 or anti-CTLA-4 therapy, and 30% to 40% of the dose-escalation patients had been treated with checkpoint inhibitors. Peripheral TCRbeta sequencing was intended to test whether TCR sequence diversity was altered and clonal T-cell expansion was caused by ivuxolimab. The paper reports the monotherapy dose-escalation portion (N of about 54 patients) of the phase I ivuxolimab trial. In the dose-escalation cohort, roughly 80% of patients were male, and the mean age was roughly 60 years, with a range of roughly 23 to 85.

About this clone itself: There is no known antigen for this receptor. The record has no base qualities; no much larger clone is one base away.

Patients with autoimmune disease history or receiving systemic immunosuppression were excluded from the trial. Peripheral blood for TCR sequencing was collected from all dose cohorts at baseline, on cycle 4 day 1, and on cycle 7 day 1. The samples were drawn from a first-in-human, open-label, multicenter phase I dose-escalation trial of ivuxolimab. Adults with locally advanced or metastatic head and neck squamous cell, hepatocellular, melanoma or renal cell carcinoma were enrolled in the trial. CD4+ and CD8+ T cells were sorted separately from peripheral blood before TCR sequencing. The study at large found these results: In the 0.1-3.0 mg/kg groups, partial responders had among the lowest normalized peripheral clonal expansion, particularly in CD8+ T cells. After ivuxolimab, expanded clones were on average more numerous among CD8+ T cells than among CD4+ T cells. Clonal expansion of both CD4+ and CD8+ blood T cells was observed from baseline to week 6 at doses 0.1 to 3.0 mg/kg. The antigen specificity of the clonally expanded peripheral T cells was not determined. Low levels of normalized T-cell clonal expansion were also shown by some nonresponding patients.

Genomic DNA was isolated from the sorted cells so that the TCRbeta CDR3 region could be sequenced. The immunoSEQ Assay was used for sequencing of TCRbeta CDR3 regions. As stored in TCRdb, this immuneACCESS dataset retains in-frame rearrangements with V and J assigned. A fraction of the clones does not appear; measured against another copy, unresolved V genes explain less than half of the discrepancy, and the remainder lacks a known reason. For this sample there are around 68,000 clones; more than 75% appear just once. Of the sample, around 0.7% is held by the ten largest clones. As encoded in the germline V gene (reference sequence), CDR1 is SEHNR while CDR2 is FQNEAQ. The CDR3 goes from the cysteine to the phenylalanine over 15 residues. Only the CDR3 DNA stays, 45 bases, in frame from base 1. V ends up 5 bases short and J 2 bases short, with an unmatched junction base count of 5.

This TCR derives from an adult with an advanced solid tumor such as melanoma, head and neck, liver or kidney cancer. Specimen: CD4+ or CD8+ T cells sorted from blood, collected in a trial of the OX40 agonist ivuxolimab. The chain is made from TRBV7-9 and TRBJ2-1; 8 bases in the junction line up with TRBD2. The CDR3 corresponds to CASSQGLVAYNEQFF. The bases are TGTGCCAGCAGCCAGGGACTAGTAGCCTACAATGAGCAGTTCTTC.